These 20 T cell receptor beta chains came from one sample sequenced in a study of blood T cell repertoires in COVID-19. The data were produced by immunoSEQ multiplex PCR, yet TCRdb's version contains in-frame clones alone and is incomplete. The sample consists of around 300,000 clones, 88% of them appearing once. The sample consisted of PBMCs or T cells enriched from blood (not recorded which). The source is a woman in her fifties or sixties in a cohort exposed to, infected with or recovered from COVID-19 (not recorded which).

The chain uses TRBV30 and TRBJ2-1; 8 nucleotides line up with TRBD2. Per germline, CDR1 GTSNPN and CDR2 SVGIG (reference sequence). The CDR3 runs to 17 residues. After removal of 0 bases from V and 7 bases from J, the junction contained 14 bases not matched to a gene. The CDR3 spells CAWSVLRGSGGPNEQFF. The CDR3 coding sequence is TGTGCCTGGAGTGTCCTTCGGGGGTCGGGAGGGCCGAATGAGCAGTTCTTC.

This clone was detected only a few times. The rearrangement links TRBV5-1 to TRBJ2-7; TRBD2 matches at 10 bases. Per the germline V gene, CDR1 is SGHRS and CDR2 is YFSETQ. Trimming took 1 base from V and 0 from J; bases not matched to a gene: 7. The CDR3 is 17 residues long. The CDR3 nucleotides read TGCGCCAGCAGCTTGTGGGGGACTAGCGCCAGCTCCTACGAGCAGTACTTC. Its translation: CASSLWGTSASSYEQYF.

This chain links TRBV10-2 with TRBJ1-5, with 7 nucleotides matching TRBD1. The germline CDR1 and CDR2 sequences are WSHSY and SAAADI. The V and J ends lost 2 bases and 5 bases, in that order; junction bases with no gene match: 3. This CDR3 is built from 14 residues. CDR3 sequence (DNA): TGCGCCAGCAGTGAGGCAGGGGGACATCAGCCCCAGCATTTT. Translation: CASSEAGGHQPQHF.

The chain uses TRBV6-4 and TRBJ2-2; no definite D call. CDR1 is MRHNA and CDR2 is SNTAGT in the germline V gene. Trimming shortened V by 4 bases and J by 4 bases, and 7 bases separated the two germline ends. The CDR3 has 13 amino acids. CDR3: CASSGSSTGELFF. The CDR3 DNA reads TGTGCCAGCAGTGGGTCTAGCACCGGGGAGCTGTTTTTT.

The chain combines TRBV11-3 with TRBJ2-1; 9 nucleotides align to TRBD2. The V and J ends lost 0 bases and 9 bases, in that order; junction bases with no gene match: 6. This CDR3 is 15 amino acids long. Germline lookup yields CDR1 SGHNT and CDR2 YENEEA. In DNA, the CDR3 is TGTGCCAGCAGCTTAGACGCGGGAGGGCCGTTTGAGCAGTTCTTC. Residues: CASSLDAGGPFEQFF.

The chain combines TRBV11-2 with TRBJ2-5; 14 bases match TRBD2. V lost 5 bases and J lost 5; bases outside the gene matches: 7. This CDR3 has 16 amino acids. Germline V lookup: CDR1 SGHAT, CDR2 FQNNGV. The DNA for the CDR3 is TGTGCCAGCAGCAGAGGACTAGCGGGAGGAGGGGAGACCCAGTACTTC. Translation: CASSRGLAGGGETQYF.

The gene calls are TRBV10-3 and TRBJ1-2; D is ambiguous. Germline V CDR1 and CDR2: ENHRY, SYGVKD. The CDR3 length is 12 residues. Trimming shortened V by 7 bases and J by 8 bases, and 14 bases separated the two germline ends. The CDR3 bases are TGTGCCATCAATGCCCCGGGGAGAGGCTACACCTTC. Translated: CAINAPGRGYTF.

V is TRBV5-6 and J is TRBJ1-6; 8 nucleotides match TRBD1. Germline V lookup: CDR1 SGHDT, CDR2 YYEEEE. V dropped 5 bases and J dropped 6; count of bases not matched to a gene: 4. The CDR3 is 14 amino acids. The CDR3 DNA reads as TGTGCCAGCAGGGACAGGGCTTCTAATTCACCCCTCCACTTT. Its protein product is CASRDRASNSPLHF.

V and J are TRBV4-1 and TRBJ2-7, with 10 bases that match TRBD2. CDR3 length equals 18 residues. Unmatched junction bases numbered 9, after V lost 1 base and J lost 0 bases. Germline V CDR1 and CDR2: MGHRA, YSYEKL. The CDR3 here is CASSQGPTPSGSSYEQYF. The CDR3 DNA sequence: TGCGCCAGCAGCCAAGGCCCGACGCCTAGCGGGAGCTCCTACGAGCAGTACTTC.

The V gene is TRBV28, the J gene TRBJ2-5, with TRBD1 matching 11 bases. Germline V lookup: CDR1 MDHEN, CDR2 SYDVKM. This CDR3 contains 13 residues. Unmatched junction bases numbered 7, after V lost 10 bases and J lost 6 bases. For the CDR3, the DNA is TGTGCCACCGGGGACAGGGGGAAGAAGACCCAGTACTTC. This translates into CATGDRGKKTQYF.

The chain employs TRBV7-2 and TRBJ1-2; 10 bases match TRBD1. The V gene's germline CDR1 is SGHTA and CDR2 FQGNSA. V lost 5 bases to trimming and J lost 4 bases; unmatched junction nucleotides: 4. The CDR3 covers 14 residues. CDR3 protein: CASSPRTGGYGYTF. CDR3 bases: TGTGCCAGCAGCCCCCGGACAGGGGGCTATGGCTACACCTTC.

The V call is TRBV7-9, the J call TRBJ1-5; weak D call: TRBD1 (5 bases). This CDR3 is built from 13 residues. Germline-derived CDR1 and CDR2 are SEHNR and FQNEAQ (reference sequence). Trimming left V 1 base short and J 5 bases short, with 6 bases between. In DNA, the CDR3 is TGTGCCAGCAGCTTAGTAGGGGATCAGCCCCAGCATTTT. Its translation is CASSLVGDQPQHF.

This clone was seen only once. The sample contains more than one DNA sequence encoding this CDR3. The gene calls are TRBV28 and TRBJ1-1; D is ambiguous. Trimming cost V 6 bases and J 1 base, with 9 bases left between them. The CDR3 runs to 13 residues. From germline, CDR1 is MDHEN and CDR2 SYDVKM. DNA of the CDR3: TGTGCCAGCAGACCGACAAGGAACACTGAAGCTTTCTTT. This gives the protein CASRPTRNTEAFF.

The chain recombines TRBV28 with TRBJ1-2, with 9 bases lining up with TRBD1. Losses at the gene ends were 8 bases for V and 2 bases for J; bases not matched to a gene: 6. Per the germline V gene, CDR1 is MDHEN and CDR2 is SYDVKM. This CDR3 contains 14 residues. The DNA for the CDR3 is TGTGCCAGCGTGGGAACAGGGGGCAACTATGGCTACACCTTC. It translates to CASVGTGGNYGYTF.

The rearrangement links TRBV5-1 to TRBJ2-5; the match to TRBD1 covers 9 bases. The V segment lost 4 bases and the J segment 4 bases; nucleotides outside the gene matches: 11. The CDR3 contains 16 residues. Germline V lookup: CDR1 SGHRS, CDR2 YFSETQ. CDR3 loop: CASSTGTGNPTETQYF. The CDR3, as DNA: TGCGCCAGCAGCACTGGGACAGGGAACCCCACAGAGACCCAGTACTTC.

The V gene is TRBV28, the J gene TRBJ2-7; TRBD1 is a possible D gene (5 bases). From germline, CDR1 is MDHEN and CDR2 SYDVKM. Trimming took 6 bases from V and 6 from J, leaving 9 bases between them. This CDR3 region has 11 residues. CDR3 sequence (DNA): TGTGCCAGCAGGGGGCTGGTCGAGCAGTACTTC. Translation: CASRGLVEQYF.

The chain employs TRBV21-1 and TRBJ1-5; TRBD1, the table's D call, lacks a check against the DNA. TRBV21-1 is a pseudogene segment. The CDR3 consists of 18 residues. The CDR3 here is CASSKLSLSRVSNQPQHF. The CDR3 DNA reads TGTGCCAGCAGCAAACTATCGTTGTCCAGGGTCAGCAATCAGCCCCAGCATTTT.

This clone was detected many times. The V gene is TRBV7-9, the J gene TRBJ1-2; D is uncertain. Germline V lookup: CDR1 SEHNR, CDR2 FQNEAQ (reference sequence). The CDR3 length is 15 residues. V gave up 0 bases and J gave up 2 bases, with 10 bases separating them. The CDR3 sequence is CASSLAGSQNYGYTF. CDR3 DNA sequence: TGTGCCAGCAGCTTAGCGGGCAGTCAGAACTATGGCTACACCTTC.

The chain has TRBV7-2 and TRBJ1-5; TRBD1 agrees at 7 bases. CDR1 is SGHTA and CDR2 is FQGNSA in the germline V gene. Germline trimming cut 0 bases from V and 6 bases from J; bases unmatched to any gene: 8. The CDR3 is made up of 16 amino acids. The CDR3 DNA reads as TGTGCCAGCAGCTTAGCGACAGGGCGAGGGAGTCAGCCCCAGCATTTT. Translation: CASSLATGRGSQPQHF.

V and J are TRBV7-9 and TRBJ1-3, with 9 bases aligning to TRBD1. From germline, CDR1 is SEHNR and CDR2 FQNEAQ (reference sequence). J was trimmed by 2 bases and V by 5 bases; bases with no gene match: 4. This CDR3 has 15 amino acids. The CDR3 DNA is TGTGCCAGCAGCCGGACAGGGGTTCCTGGAAACACCATATATTTT. It is translated as CASSRTGVPGNTIYF.